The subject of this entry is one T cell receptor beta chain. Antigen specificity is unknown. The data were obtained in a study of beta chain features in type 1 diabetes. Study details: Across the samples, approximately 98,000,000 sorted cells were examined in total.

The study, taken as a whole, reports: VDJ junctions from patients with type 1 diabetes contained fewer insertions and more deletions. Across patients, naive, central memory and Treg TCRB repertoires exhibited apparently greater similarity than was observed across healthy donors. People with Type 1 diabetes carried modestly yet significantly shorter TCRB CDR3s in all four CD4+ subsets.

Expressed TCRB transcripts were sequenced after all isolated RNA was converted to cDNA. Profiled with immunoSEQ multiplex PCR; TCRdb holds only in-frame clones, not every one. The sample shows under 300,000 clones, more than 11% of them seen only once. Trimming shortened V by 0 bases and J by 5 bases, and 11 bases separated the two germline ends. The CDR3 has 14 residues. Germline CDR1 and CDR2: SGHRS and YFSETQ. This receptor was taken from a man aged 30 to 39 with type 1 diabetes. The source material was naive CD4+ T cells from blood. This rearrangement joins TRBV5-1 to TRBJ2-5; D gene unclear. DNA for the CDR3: TGCGCCAGCAGCTTGGGTCCCTCCGGGGAGACCCAGTACTTC. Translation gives CASSLGPSGETQYF. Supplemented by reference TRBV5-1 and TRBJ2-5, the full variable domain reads KAGVTQTPRYLIKTRGQQVTLSCSPISGHRSVSWYQQTPGQGLQFLFEYFSETQRNKGNFPGRFSGRQFSNSRSEMNVSTLELGDSALYLCASSLGPSGETQYFGPGTRLLVL.